The rows below give T cell receptor beta chains drawn from one sample of a study of cytotoxic CD8 clonotypes in ibrutinib-treated CLL. This table comes from immunoSEQ multiplex PCR, and its TCRdb copy is limited to in-frame clones, with some not included. The data contain a few hundred thousand clones, around three quarters of them singletons. The input for sequencing was PBMCs, taken after 24 months of ibrutinib treatment. The origin of the receptors is a human donor with chronic lymphocytic leukemia. CDR3s include the opening cysteine and the closing phenylalanine or tryptophan.

v_gene	j_gene	CDR3aa
TRBV6-6	TRBJ1-1	CASSPGGTEAFF
TRBV5-1	TRBJ2-7	CASSLVRGEQYF
TRBV27	TRBJ1-5	CASSPPGGTNQPQHF
TRBV28	TRBJ1-4	CASKRTGNEKLFF
TRBV5-6	TRBJ1-2	CASSLGDSNSYGYTF
TRBV7-2	TRBJ1-2	CASSLATGYMDGYTF
TRBV29-1	TRBJ1-2	CSVEVTGGKGYTF
TRBV27	TRBJ2-3	CASSLTGRFSTDTQYF
TRBV30	TRBJ2-3	CAWSVGGTDTQYF
TRBV2	TRBJ2-5	CASRELAGGKTQYF
TRBV19	TRBJ2-1	CASNPDRGGNEQFF
TRBV9	TRBJ2-2	CASSVTGTANTGELFF
TRBV6-5	TRBJ2-7	CASSYSPDREQYF
TRBV6-5	TRBJ2-7	CASSYSPGQYEQYF
TRBV12-2	TRBJ2-7	CASRLVPGLAPREQYF
TRBV27	TRBJ2-7	CASSHRTGEQYF
TRBV5-1	TRBJ1-4	CASSARQNEKLFF
TRBV13	TRBJ1-1	CASSFDRGTTEAFF
TRBV23-1	TRBJ2-6	CASSQSDRGLSSGANVLTF
TRBV5-1	TRBJ2-7	CASSREGAAAYEQYF
TRBV5-1	TRBJ2-4	CASSLGQDVDIQYF
TRBV30	TRBJ2-7	CAWSGQYYEQYF
TRBV28	TRBJ2-4	CASSSPGGNIQYF
TRBV18	TRBJ2-7	CASSLLTGGPTYEQYF
TRBV19	TRBJ1-1	CASSYEGIGTEAFF
TRBV5-1	TRBJ1-1	CASSFTGAGTEAFF
TRBV4-1	TRBJ1-5	CASSQDSDRADQPQHF
TRBV4-1	TRBJ2-2	CASSLSGDRVVGYAGELFF
TRBV6-5	TRBJ2-1	CASSPGTPNYNEQFF
TRBV14	TRBJ2-1	CASSQYTGGGNEQFF
TRBV5-6	TRBJ1-3	CASSLFENTIYF
TRBV19	TRBJ1-4	CASRRNEKLFF
TRBV6-4	TRBJ2-3	CASSPRLAGADTQYF
TRBV27	TRBJ1-5	CASSPTDQGNQPQHF
TRBV28	TRBJ1-4	CASVDSINEKLFF
TRBV7-9	TRBJ1-5	CASSSTDQPQHF
TRBV9	TRBJ1-1	CASSAGQLNTEAFF
TRBV30	TRBJ2-1	CAWTLLVSYNEQFF
TRBV6-4	TRBJ2-3	CASSTGGKTDTQYF
TRBV12-5	TRBJ1-2	CASGSRGAYYGYTF
TRBV5-1	TRBJ1-1	CASSLGTVNTEAFF
TRBV29-1	TRBJ2-7	CSVARTGDEQYF
TRBV9	TRBJ2-1	CASSVGVAGSFYNEQFF
TRBV6-1	TRBJ1-5	CASSEGRPMAQHF
TRBV2	TRBJ2-3	CASNPRSFPSDTQYF
TRBV11-2	TRBJ1-1	CASSLRSEAFF
TRBV29-1	TRBJ1-1	CSVVTSVNTEAFF
TRBV6-5	TRBJ1-2	CASSFGQEYGYTF
TRBV2	TRBJ2-1	CASSDRGLYNEQFF
TRBV7-6	TRBJ2-3	CASSLGGPGQGHDTQYF
TRBV28	TRBJ1-2	CAGEGGEGYTF
TRBV11-3	TRBJ2-2	CASSPQGWTGELFF
TRBV6-1	TRBJ1-5	CASSAQGAGANQPQHF